This T cell receptor beta chain was identified during a study of T cell clonality in common variable immunodeficiency. This clone was detected ten times or more. The read terminates 3 residues ahead of where the CDR3 ends, so the germline J gene completes it. TCRdb's copy holds only in-frame clones and misses some; the assay was immunoSEQ multiplex PCR. The sample shows fewer than 70,000 clones, none of them appearing just once. Germline CDR1 ENHRY, CDR2 SYGVKD. The trim removed 8 bases at V and 2 bases at J, leaving 14 bases unmatched. The CDR3 covers 16 residues. Material for sequencing was peripheral blood mononuclear cells. The chain is built from TRBV10-3 and TRBJ2-7; 8 nucleotides agree with TRBD2. The TCR was taken from a person aged 18 to 75 in good health. The CDR3 here is CAIYGGLAGPPYEQYF. The part of the CDR3 DNA that was read is TGTGCCATCTATGGTGGGCTAGCGGGTCCCCCCTACGAG.